Following are 8 T cell receptor beta chains from one sample sequenced in a study of blood T cell repertoires in COVID-19. The protocol was immunoSEQ multiplex PCR, while the TCRdb copy is restricted to in-frame clones and leaves out a portion. The data hold approximately 240,000 clones, with just under 85% observed a single time. The sample comprised peripheral blood. The receptors come from a woman aged 60-75 years with active or convalescent COVID-19.

V gene TRBV24-1 combines with J gene TRBJ2-1; possibly TRBD1 for D (6 bases). The CDR3 runs to 12 residues. Germline lookup yields CDR1 KGHDR and CDR2 SFDVKD. V lost 8 bases, J lost 7 bases, and 11 bases lay in between. This CDR3 reads CATMTQGNEQFF. Here the CDR3 DNA reads TGTGCCACCATGACACAGGGTAATGAGCAGTTCTTC.

The V and J genes are TRBV5-1 and TRBJ2-2; the match to TRBD1 covers 8 bases. With 3 bases clipped from V and 2 bases from J, the junction kept 3 bases outside the gene matches. Germline CDR1 SGHRS, CDR2 YFSETQ. The CDR3 loop spans 15 amino acids. CDR3 in DNA: TGCGCCAGCAGCTACGACAGGGGAAACACCGGGGAGCTGTTTTTT. Protein: CASSYDRGNTGELFF.

V is TRBV3-1 (or the pseudogene TRBV3-2) and J is TRBJ2-1; D unclear. The CDR3 runs to 13 residues. V lost 0 bases to trimming and J lost 10 bases, with 10 bases between them. The germline CDR1 and CDR2 sequences are LGHDT and YNNKEL (reference sequence). The CDR3 coding sequence is TGTGCCAGCAGCCAAGAGTCTCCCTTGGAGCAGTTCTTC. It yields the protein CASSQESPLEQFF.

This chain connects TRBV6-1 to TRBJ2-1; D might be TRBD1 (6 bases). Germline CDR1 reads MNHNS; CDR2 reads SASEGT. The CDR3 has 18 amino acids. Trimming took 0 bases from V and 4 from J, leaving 19 bases between them. The CDR3 nucleotides read TGTGCCAGCAGTGAAGCGCTAGGGGGAACGACCTTATACAATGAGCAGTTCTTC. It yields the protein CASSEALGGTTLYNEQFF.

V is TRBV4-2 and J is TRBJ2-3; D not certain. Trimming removed 1 base from V and 6 bases from J, with 8 bases in between. Germline CDR1 and CDR2: LGHNA and YNFKEQ. This CDR3 spans 13 amino acids. This chain's CDR3 is CASSQVAGDTQYF. The CDR3 DNA reads as TGTGCCAGCAGCCAAGTAGCTGGGGATACGCAGTATTTT.

The chain employs TRBV7-8 and TRBJ1-5; 9 bases are a match to TRBD1. Germline values: CDR1 SGHVS, CDR2 FQNEAQ. The ends lost 5 bases at V and 7 bases at J; junction bases unmatched: 9. The CDR3 extends over 15 amino acids. The CDR3 sequence: CASSVHDRGTQPQHF. The CDR3 DNA reads as TGTGCCAGCAGCGTTCACGACAGGGGGACCCAGCCCCAGCATTTT.

This chain connects TRBV7-9 to TRBJ1-2; 7 bases are shared with TRBD1. V dropped 4 bases and J dropped 1; count of bases not matched to a gene: 3. Looked up from germline, CDR1 is SEHNR and CDR2 is FQNEAQ (reference sequence). The CDR3 has 14 amino acids. CDR3 sequence reads: CASSWGQINYGYTF. DNA of the CDR3: TGTGCCAGCAGCTGGGGACAGATTAACTATGGCTACACCTTC.

The chain employs TRBV29-1 and TRBJ1-5; D might be TRBD1 (6 bases). The CDR3 has 13 residues. CDR1 SQVTM and CDR2 ANQGSEA come from the germline V gene. V shed 4 bases and J shed 1 base, with 8 bases lying between them. The CDR3 protein is CSVGDKSNQPQHF. CDR3 sequence (DNA): TGCAGCGTTGGGGACAAGAGCAATCAGCCCCAGCATTTT.